Listed here are 8 T cell receptor beta chains from one sample, sequenced in a study of breast tumors, draining lymph nodes, adjacent tissues. TCRdb re-analysed the multiplex PCR reads in MiXCR, keeping a single row per CDR3 protein. This table has about 15,000 distinct CDR3 sequences, around 47% appearing once. The source material was tumor-adjacent breast tissue. All receptors derive from a female donor with breast cancer. Some clones in this sample may be carry-over from other donors' samples.

This clonotype was counted a single time. V and J are TRBV7-2 and TRBJ2-7, with D possibly being TRBD2 (6 bases). Germline values: CDR1 SGHTA, CDR2 FQGNSA. The CDR3 sequence is 15 residues long. V lost 5 bases and J 2 bases, leaving 16 bases between the germline ends. For the CDR3, the DNA is TGTGCCAGCAGCCTCTCCGGGACTGAGACCTACGAGCAGTACTTC. The encoded protein is CASSLSGTETYEQYF.

This clonotype has at least ten counts. Given a much more abundant clone one base away, this may be a read error. The rearrangement joins TRBV20-1 to TRBJ2-1, with TRBD1 as a possible D gene (6 bases). The CDR3 sequence is 14 residues long. Germline V gene sequence: CDR1 DFQATT, CDR2 SNEGSKA (reference sequence). Trimming shortened V by 2 bases and J by 9 bases, and 17 bases separated the two germline ends. As DNA, the CDR3 is TGCAGTGCTAGATCAGGGCGAAGGGGGACTGAGCAGTTCTTC. Its protein is CSARSGRRGTEQFF.

The rearrangement uses TRBV5-1 and TRBJ2-7; 10 bases are shared with TRBD2. V was pared by 0 bases and J by 6 bases, with 9 bases of the junction left unmatched. This CDR3 is built from 16 residues. Germline lookup yields CDR1 SGHRS and CDR2 YFSETQ. CDR3 in DNA: TGCGCCAGCAGCTTGGTGGCTAGCGGGAGAATCCCCGAGCAGTACTTC. It specifies CASSLVASGRIPEQYF.

The V call is TRBV6-6, the J call TRBJ1-2, with D possibly being TRBD1 (6 bases). V was clipped by 6 bases and J by 7 bases, with 15 bases between them. The CDR3 totals 13 residues. The V gene's germline CDR1 is MNHNY and CDR2 SVGAGI (reference sequence). The CDR3 nucleotides read TGTGCCAGCAGCCTCGGGGGGGGCTCTGGCTACACCTTC. Its translation: CASSLGGGSGYTF.

This clonotype is medium-sized (0.01 to 0.1%) in the sample. The J gene is TRBJ2-1, the V gene TRBV10-3; a possible D gene is TRBD2 (5 bases). The length of the CDR3 is 12 residues. The germline CDR1 and CDR2 sequences are ENHRY and SYGVKD. Trimming took off 6 bases at V and 6 bases at J, with 9 bases between the two ends. For the CDR3, the DNA is TGTGCCATCAGGAGGGATCCCAATGAGCAGTTCTTC. This sequence encodes CAIRRDPNEQFF.

This clonotype was recorded many times. A clone one base away is much larger, so this may be a read error. V usage is TRBV20-1 and J usage is TRBJ1-2, with D unclear. The CDR3 runs to 12 residues. Germline assignment: CDR1 DFQATT and CDR2 SNEGSKA (reference sequence). Here the CDR3 DNA reads TGCAGTGCTAGTGACGGGAGCTATGGCTCCACCTTC. Residues: CSASDGSYGSTF.

This clonotype has only one observation. The chain links TRBV20-1 to TRBJ2-1; D gene uncertain. This CDR3 comprises 16 residues. The germline V gene encodes CDR1 DFQATT and CDR2 SNEGSKA (reference sequence). Trimming stripped 0 bases from V and 7 bases from J, with 19 bases between. The CDR3 nucleotides are TGCAGTGCTAGAGATCCGAGAGCGAGAGTGTTAAATGAGCAGTTCTTC. Translation: CSARDPRARVLNEQFF.

By share, this clonotype counts as medium-sized. The chain is built from TRBV24-1 and TRBJ1-5; maybe TRBD1 (5 bases). Germline values: CDR1 KGHDR, CDR2 SFDVKD. V lost 5 bases and J lost 8, with 15 bases in between. The CDR3 totals 14 residues. DNA of the CDR3: TGTGCCACCAGTGCCGCGACAGCCAACAAGCCCCAGCATTTT. It encodes CATSAATANKPQHF.